This entry describes one TCR beta chain. The antigen is unknown. The PCR had 60 Vbeta and 13 Jbeta primers. Here immunoSEQ multiplex PCR was the method, and the copy in TCRdb shows in-frame clones only, minus some. The sample has fewer than 200,000 clones, around 80% seen once. The CDR3 has 16 residues. CDR1 is SEHNR, CDR2 FQNEAQ, per germline (reference sequence). J lost 4 bases, V lost 4 bases, and 9 bases had no gene match. These data belong to a study of cytomegalovirus exposure and HLA in healthy donors. Study-wide results and limits: Later analysis showed most CMV-associated TCR beta chains appearing HLA-restricted. Researchers reported in a later analysis that a missense DCLRE1C variant was tied to TCR beta V- and J-gene trimming.

The chain couples TRBV7-9 to TRBJ2-5; 10 nucleotides line up with TRBD2. The sequence derives from a woman between 18 and 29 years old in good health and CMV-seronegative. The sequenced sample was PBMCs. The CDR3 DNA reads TGTGCCAGCAGCTCCTGGACTAGCGGATATCCAGAGACCCAGTACTTC. Residues: CASSSWTSGYPETQYF. Based on the CDR3 plus reference TRBV7-9 and TRBJ2-5, the full variable domain is DTGVSQNPRHKITKRGQNVTFRCDPISEHNRLYWYRQTLGQGPEFLTYFQNEAQLEKSRLLSDRFSAERPKGSFSTLEIQRTEQGDSAMYLCASSSWTSGYPETQYFGPGTRLLVL.